These 6 T cell receptor beta chains originate from one sample sequenced in a study of T-cell memory formation after mild COVID-19. TCRdb reprocessed the 5' RACE reads via MiXCR and lists one record per CDR3 protein. Of 180,000 or so distinct CDR3 sequences in the sample, about a sixth were seen once. Material for sequencing was PBMCs or a T cell subset sorted from them (not recorded which). These receptor sequences come from an adult woman who had mild COVID-19 (a few samples of this study predate the infection). Cell type and time point are not known.

V usage is TRBV18 and J usage is TRBJ1-5; D is perhaps TRBD1 (5 bases). CDR1 and CDR2 from the germline V gene are KGHSH and LQKENI. This CDR3 has 16 amino acids. Deletions cut 4 bases from V and 3 bases from J, with 16 bases between. CDR3 in DNA: TGTGCCAGCTCACGCGACGGGGGGAGTCCCAATCAGCCCCAGCATTTT. Translating it yields CASSRDGGSPNQPQHF.

The chain links TRBV20-1 to TRBJ2-7; TRBD2 is a possible D gene (6 bases). Germline-derived CDR1 and CDR2 are DFQATT and SNEGSKA (reference sequence). The CDR3 sequence is 10 residues long. V was trimmed by 7 bases and J by 3 bases, leaving 7 bases between them. CDR3 sequence reads: CSGGDYEQYF. CDR3 nucleotides: TGCAGTGGGGGGGACTACGAGCAGTACTTC.

The chain carries TRBV6-6 and TRBJ2-3, with D maybe TRBD2 (7 bases). Germline lookup yields CDR1 MNHNY and CDR2 SVGAGI (reference sequence). This CDR3 contains 19 residues. The germline V and J ends were trimmed by 0 bases and 1 base, with 20 bases remaining between them. CDR3 region: CASSYSVLETRGRTDTQYF. The CDR3 DNA reads TGTGCCAGCAGTTACTCGGTCCTCGAGACGCGGGGGCGCACAGATACGCAGTATTTT.

The gene calls are TRBV27 and TRBJ2-2; no definite D call. CDR3 length: 14 residues. Trimming took off 6 bases at V and 3 bases at J, with 11 bases between the two ends. Germline V gives CDR1 MNHEY, CDR2 SMNVEV (reference sequence). The CDR3 here is CASSYRMDTGELFF. DNA of the CDR3: TGTGCCAGCAGCTACCGGATGGACACCGGGGAGCTGTTTTTT.

The rearrangement joins TRBV5-1 to TRBJ1-1; D unresolved. Germline V lookup: CDR1 SGHRS, CDR2 YFSETQ. This CDR3 is built from 12 residues. Trimming removed 4 bases at V and 1 base at J, with 5 bases between. The CDR3: CASSVENTEAFF. CDR3 sequence (DNA): TGCGCCAGCAGCGTAGAGAACACTGAAGCTTTCTTT. Variable domain in full (rest from reference TRBV5-1 and TRBJ1-1): KAGVTQTPRYLIKTRGQQVTLSCSPISGHRSVSWYQQTPGQGLQFLFEYFSETQRNKGNFPGRFSGRQFSNSRSEMNVSTLELGDSALYLCASSVENTEAFFGQGTRLTVV.

This clonotype was seen a single time. CDR3: CSARDRGTVQNQPQHF. The CDR3 nucleotides read TGCAGTGCTAGAGATCGGGGGACAGTTCAGAATCAGCCCCAGCATTTT. The chain couples TRBV20-1 to TRBJ1-5, with TRBD1 identical over 7 bases. Germline CDR1 is DFQATT and CDR2 is SNEGSKA (reference sequence). The CDR3 is made up of 16 amino acids. V gave up 0 bases and J gave up 4 bases; unmatched junction bases: 9.